These T cell receptor beta chains were read from a single sample in a study of shared clonotypes between healthy human individuals. TCRdb keeps only in-frame clones here, not all; method: immunoSEQ multiplex PCR. The table includes millions of clones, around nine tenths detected once. The specimen sequenced was naive CD4+ T cells sorted from blood. The receptors come from a man between 18 and 35 years old in good health. CDR3s include the opening cysteine and the closing phenylalanine or tryptophan. Fields, in order: D gene, J gene, V gene, clone size, CDR3 DNA, CDR3 protein. A D gene is named only where the DNA matches it firmly. Clone size is given for some rows only: seen once, a few or many times, or a class if the clone is expanded.

d_call: -; j_call: TRBJ2-2; v_call: TRBV18; clone_size: -; cdr3_nt: TGTGCCAGCTCACCAAGGACTATCACCGGGGAGCTGTTTTTT; cdr3_aa: CASSPRTITGELFF
d_call: -; j_call: TRBJ2-2; v_call: TRBV5-6; clone_size: -; cdr3_nt: TGTGCCAGCAGCTACCGGGACTCCTCCGGGGAGCTGTTTTTT; cdr3_aa: CASSYRDSSGELFF
d_call: -; j_call: TRBJ2-7; v_call: TRBV2; clone_size: -; cdr3_nt: TGTGCCAGCACCGAAACCTACGAGCAGTACTTC; cdr3_aa: CASTETYEQYF
d_call: -; j_call: TRBJ2-5; v_call: TRBV10-3; clone_size: few; cdr3_nt: TGTGCCATCGGGCAGGGGAATCGGGAGACCCAGTACTTC; cdr3_aa: CAIGQGNRETQYF
d_call: TRBD1; j_call: TRBJ1-5; v_call: TRBV6-5; clone_size: once; cdr3_nt: TGTGCCAGCAGTTACTCCGGACAGGGACGTCAGCCCCAGCATTTT; cdr3_aa: CASSYSGQGRQPQHF
d_call: TRBD1; j_call: TRBJ1-2; v_call: TRBV5-1; clone_size: -; cdr3_nt: TGCGCCAGCACCCCCTCGACAGGGCCCTATGGCTACACCTTC; cdr3_aa: CASTPSTGPYGYTF
d_call: TRBD2; j_call: TRBJ2-5; v_call: TRBV7-2; clone_size: -; cdr3_nt: TGTGCCAGCAGCTTAGGACTAGCGGGAGGTCGGGAGACCCAGTACTTC; cdr3_aa: CASSLGLAGGRETQYF
d_call: -; j_call: TRBJ2-2; v_call: TRBV7-6; clone_size: -; cdr3_nt: TGTGCCAGCAGCTTAGTAGGCGTCGGCACCGGGGAGCTGTTTTTT; cdr3_aa: CASSLVGVGTGELFF
d_call: -; j_call: TRBJ2-1; v_call: TRBV5-1; clone_size: once; cdr3_nt: TGCGCCAGCAGCGAGACGGGGTCAAGCCTCTCCTACAATGAGCAGTTCTTC; cdr3_aa: CASSETGSSLSYNEQFF
d_call: -; j_call: TRBJ2-5; v_call: TRBV4-3; clone_size: -; cdr3_nt: TGCGCCAGCAGCCAAGATAGAAGGGGGGTGGAGACCCAGTACTTC; cdr3_aa: CASSQDRRGVETQYF
d_call: TRBD2; j_call: TRBJ2-7; v_call: TRBV25-1; clone_size: -; cdr3_nt: TGTGCCAGCAGTGCCTCCCCCGGGCTAGCGGGCTCCTACGAGCAGTACTTC; cdr3_aa: CASSASPGLAGSYEQYF
d_call: -; j_call: TRBJ1-2; v_call: TRBV6-1; clone_size: -; cdr3_nt: TGTGCCAGCAGTGTCCGGGGGGGGGCTGGTTTACACTATGGCTACACCTTC; cdr3_aa: CASSVRGGAGLHYGYTF
d_call: -; j_call: TRBJ2-3; v_call: TRBV18; clone_size: -; cdr3_nt: TGTGCCAGCTCACCAGTATTAGCGGGCACAGATACGCAGTATTTT; cdr3_aa: CASSPVLAGTDTQYF
d_call: TRBD2; j_call: TRBJ2-5; v_call: TRBV9; clone_size: -; cdr3_nt: TGTGCCAGCAGCCTCGGGACTAGCGGGACCTTAGAGACCCAGTACTTC; cdr3_aa: CASSLGTSGTLETQYF
d_call: -; j_call: TRBJ2-3; v_call: TRBV6-5; clone_size: -; cdr3_nt: TGTGCCAGCAGCCCCCCGGGCACAGATACGCAGTATTTT; cdr3_aa: CASSPPGTDTQYF
d_call: -; j_call: TRBJ1-6; v_call: TRBV6-1; clone_size: -; cdr3_nt: TGTGCCAGCAGTGACCGGGGCTTCGGAGGTAATTCACCCCTCCACTTT; cdr3_aa: CASSDRGFGGNSPLHF
d_call: -; j_call: TRBJ2-1; v_call: TRBV29-1; clone_size: -; cdr3_nt: TGCAGCGTTCAGAGACTCCCTGGCGATGAGCAGTTCTTC; cdr3_aa: CSVQRLPGDEQFF
d_call: -; j_call: TRBJ2-6; v_call: TRBV30; clone_size: -; cdr3_nt: TGTGCCTGGAGTCTAATTGGGGCCAACGTCCTGACTTTC; cdr3_aa: CAWSLIGANVLTF
d_call: -; j_call: TRBJ1-3; v_call: TRBV9; clone_size: -; cdr3_nt: TGTGCCAGCAGCCCCCGGACTGAATACTCTGGAAACACCATATATTTT; cdr3_aa: CASSPRTEYSGNTIYF
d_call: -; j_call: TRBJ1-1; v_call: TRBV5-1; clone_size: -; cdr3_nt: TGCGCCAGCAGCTTGGGCCGGTGGAACACTGAAGCTTTCTTT; cdr3_aa: CASSLGRWNTEAFF
d_call: -; j_call: TRBJ2-5; v_call: TRBV4-1; clone_size: -; cdr3_nt: TGCGCCAGCAGCCAGGCTGGGGTAGGGGTCGAGACCCAGTACTTC; cdr3_aa: CASSQAGVGVETQYF
d_call: TRBD1; j_call: TRBJ2-4; v_call: TRBV5-1; clone_size: -; cdr3_nt: TGCGCCAGCAGCTCCGGGACAGGGCTAGCCAAAAACATTCAGTACTTC; cdr3_aa: CASSSGTGLAKNIQYF